This T cell receptor beta chain was sequenced during a study of cytomegalovirus exposure and HLA in healthy donors. This CDR3 is 15 amino acids long. CDR1 and CDR2 from the germline V gene are MDHEN and SYDVKM. V shed 6 bases and J 6 bases; nucleotides not matched to a gene: 10. It was with 60 Vbeta and 13 Jbeta primers that the PCR ran. Profiling relied on immunoSEQ multiplex PCR, and the TCRdb table lists in-frame clones only, not all of them. Altogether fewer than 250,000 clones are present, roughly 85% being singletons, with the ten largest covering about 2%. This clonotype was sampled from a male donor in good health and CMV-seronegative. The sequenced material came from PBMCs. The chain links TRBV28 to TRBJ1-5; 8 nucleotides agree with TRBD1. CDR3 loop: CASSPTDRGSQPQHF. The CDR3 coding sequence is TGTGCCAGCAGCCCGACCGACAGGGGCAGTCAGCCCCAGCATTTT.